The present T cell receptor (beta chain) was sequenced within a study of shared clonotypes between healthy human individuals. Profiled with immunoSEQ multiplex PCR; TCRdb holds only in-frame clones, not every one. The sample records under 1,900,000 clones, less than 99% being singletons. The V and J ends lost 2 bases and 5 bases respectively, with 13 bases between them. The CDR3 extends over 14 amino acids. From germline, CDR1 is SGHNT and CDR2 YYREEE (reference sequence). The sample consisted of naive CD4+ T cells sorted from blood. The subset denotes: CD45RA+ positively selected. The chain couples TRBV5-4 to TRBJ2-5; a possible D gene is TRBD2 (6 bases). This TCR was sampled from a man aged 30-40 years in good health. The CDR3 loop is CASSFGGPGETQYF. The CDR3 DNA sequence: TGTGCCAGCAGCTTCGGGGGTCCGGGGGAGACCCAGTACTTC.